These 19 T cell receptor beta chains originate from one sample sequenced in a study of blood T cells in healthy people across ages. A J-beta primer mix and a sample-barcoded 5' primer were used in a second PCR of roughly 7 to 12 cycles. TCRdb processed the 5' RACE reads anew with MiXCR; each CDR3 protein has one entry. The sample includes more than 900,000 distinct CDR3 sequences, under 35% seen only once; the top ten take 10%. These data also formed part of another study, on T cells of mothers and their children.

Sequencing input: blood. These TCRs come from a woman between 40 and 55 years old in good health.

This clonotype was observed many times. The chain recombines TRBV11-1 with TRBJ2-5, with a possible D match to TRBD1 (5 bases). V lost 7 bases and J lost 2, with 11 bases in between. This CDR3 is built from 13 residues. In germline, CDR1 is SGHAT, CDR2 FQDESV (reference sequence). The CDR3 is CASNMDKQETQYF. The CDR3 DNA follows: TGTGCCAGCAACATGGACAAACAAGAGACCCAGTACTTC.

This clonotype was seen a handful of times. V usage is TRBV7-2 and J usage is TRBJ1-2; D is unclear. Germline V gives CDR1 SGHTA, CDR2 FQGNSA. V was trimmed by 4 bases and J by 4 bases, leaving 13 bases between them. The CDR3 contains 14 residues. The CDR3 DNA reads TGTGCCAGCAGCTCACTTATTATACCCTATGGCTACACCTTC. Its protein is CASSSLIIPYGYTF.

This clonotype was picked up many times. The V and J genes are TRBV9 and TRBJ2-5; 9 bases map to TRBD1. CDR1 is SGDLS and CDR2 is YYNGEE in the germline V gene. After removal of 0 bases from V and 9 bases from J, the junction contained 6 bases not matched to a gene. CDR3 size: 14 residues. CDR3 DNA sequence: TGTGCCAGCAGCGTAGGGACAGGGGTTAAGGCCCAGTACTTC. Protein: CASSVGTGVKAQYF.

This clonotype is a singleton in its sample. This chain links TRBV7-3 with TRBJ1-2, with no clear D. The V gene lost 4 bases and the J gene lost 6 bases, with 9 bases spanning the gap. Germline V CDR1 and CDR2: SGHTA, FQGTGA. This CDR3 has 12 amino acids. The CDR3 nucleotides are TGTGCCAGCAGCTCCGGACTCGATGGCTACACCTTC. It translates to CASSSGLDGYTF. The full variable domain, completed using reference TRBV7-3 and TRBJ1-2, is GAGVSQTPSNKVTEKGKYVELRCDPISGHTALYWYRQSLGQGPEFLIYFQGTGAADDSGLPNDRFFAVRPEGSVSTLKIQRTERGDSAVYLCASSSGLDGYTFGSGTRLTVV.

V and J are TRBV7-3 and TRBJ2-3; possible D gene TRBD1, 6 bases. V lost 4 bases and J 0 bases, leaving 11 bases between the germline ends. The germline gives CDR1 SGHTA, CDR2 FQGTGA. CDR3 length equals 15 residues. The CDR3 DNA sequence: TGTGCCAGCAGCTCGGGACATTCTAGCACAGATACGCAGTATTTT. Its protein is CASSSGHSSTDTQYF.

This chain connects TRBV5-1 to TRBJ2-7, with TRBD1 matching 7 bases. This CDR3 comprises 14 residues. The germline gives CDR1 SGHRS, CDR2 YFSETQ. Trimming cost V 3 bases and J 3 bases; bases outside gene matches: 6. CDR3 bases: TGCGCCAGCAGCTCGGGACAGTCCCTCTACGAGCAGTACTTC. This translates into CASSSGQSLYEQYF.

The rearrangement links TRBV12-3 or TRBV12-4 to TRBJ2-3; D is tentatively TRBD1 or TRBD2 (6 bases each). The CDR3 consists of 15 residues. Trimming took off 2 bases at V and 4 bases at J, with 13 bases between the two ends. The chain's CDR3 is CASSLRNREADTQYF. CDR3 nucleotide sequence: TGTGCCAGCAGTTTAAGAAACAGGGAGGCAGATACGCAGTATTTT.

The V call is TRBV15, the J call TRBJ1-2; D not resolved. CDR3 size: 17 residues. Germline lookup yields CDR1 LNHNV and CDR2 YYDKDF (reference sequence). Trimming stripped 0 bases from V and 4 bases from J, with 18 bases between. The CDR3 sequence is CATSRDGGQTVPYGYTF. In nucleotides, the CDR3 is TGTGCCACCAGCAGAGATGGCGGTCAAACAGTCCCCTATGGCTACACCTTC.

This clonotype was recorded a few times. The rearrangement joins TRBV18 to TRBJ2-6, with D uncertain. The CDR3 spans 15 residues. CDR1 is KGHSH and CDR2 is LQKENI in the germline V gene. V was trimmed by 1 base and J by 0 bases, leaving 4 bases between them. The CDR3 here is CASSPQDSGANVLTF. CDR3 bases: TGTGCCAGCTCACCACAGGACTCTGGGGCCAACGTCCTGACTTTC.

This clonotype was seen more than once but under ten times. The CDR3 DNA follows: TGCGCCAGCAGCTTCGGTGCGGGAGAAACAGATACGCAGTATTTT. The encoded protein is CASSFGAGETDTQYF. The chain is built from TRBV5-1 and TRBJ2-3, with TRBD2 matching over 7 bases. The V gene end was trimmed by 2 bases and the J gene end by 3 bases; junction bases not matched to a gene: 6. CDR3 size: 15 residues. CDR1 and CDR2 from the germline V gene are SGHRS and YFSETQ. Full variable domain (remainder filled in from reference TRBV5-1 and TRBJ2-3): KAGVTQTPRYLIKTRGQQVTLSCSPISGHRSVSWYQQTPGQGLQFLFEYFSETQRNKGNFPGRFSGRQFSNSRSEMNVSTLELGDSALYLCASSFGAGETDTQYFGPGTRLTVL.

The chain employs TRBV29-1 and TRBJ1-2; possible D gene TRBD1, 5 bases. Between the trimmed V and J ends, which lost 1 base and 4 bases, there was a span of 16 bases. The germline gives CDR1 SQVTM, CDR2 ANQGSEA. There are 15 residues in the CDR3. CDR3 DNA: TGCAGCGTTGAAGGGGGACTTTCGTTTGGCTATGGCTACACCTTC. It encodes CSVEGGLSFGYGYTF.

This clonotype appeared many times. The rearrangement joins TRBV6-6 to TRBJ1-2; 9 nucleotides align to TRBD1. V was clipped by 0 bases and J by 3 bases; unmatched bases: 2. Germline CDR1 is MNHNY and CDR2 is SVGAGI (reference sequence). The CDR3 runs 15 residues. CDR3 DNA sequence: TGTGCCAGCAGTTACTCGGGACAGGGCTACTATGGCTACACCTTC. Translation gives CASSYSGQGYYGYTF.

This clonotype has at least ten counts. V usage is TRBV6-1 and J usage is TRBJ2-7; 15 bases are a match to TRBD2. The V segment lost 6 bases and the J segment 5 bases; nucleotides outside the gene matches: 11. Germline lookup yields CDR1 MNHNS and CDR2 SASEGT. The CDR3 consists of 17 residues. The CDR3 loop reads CASSFGTSGGTLDEQYF. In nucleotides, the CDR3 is TGTGCCAGCAGCTTCGGGACTAGCGGGGGGACCCTCGACGAGCAGTACTTC.

CDR3 amino acids: CASSTERGRGTLNTEAFF. CDR3 nucleotides: TGTGCCAGCAGCACGGAAAGGGGGCGGGGGACTTTGAACACTGAAGCTTTCTTT. The rearrangement uses TRBV7-9 and TRBJ1-1; 7 positions agree with TRBD1. The ends lost 5 bases at V and 0 bases at J; junction bases unmatched: 15. The length of the CDR3 is 18 residues. The germline V gene has CDR1 SEHNR and CDR2 FQNEAQ (reference sequence).

DNA of the CDR3: TGTGCCAGCAGCTTGAGGGGCTACACAGATACGCAGTATTTT. It encodes CASSLRGYTDTQYF. V gene TRBV5-4 combines with J gene TRBJ2-3, with TRBD1 as a possible D gene (5 bases). V shed 1 base and J shed 2 bases, with 8 bases lying between them. Germline assignment: CDR1 SGHNT and CDR2 YYREEE (reference sequence). The CDR3 spans 14 residues.

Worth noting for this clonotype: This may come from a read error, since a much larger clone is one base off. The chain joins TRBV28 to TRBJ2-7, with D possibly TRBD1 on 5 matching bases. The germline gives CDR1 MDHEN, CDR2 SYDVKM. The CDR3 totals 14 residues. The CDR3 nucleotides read TGTGCCAGCAGTCTCCAGACAGTGTCCTGCGAGCAGTACTTC. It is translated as CASSLQTVSCEQYF.

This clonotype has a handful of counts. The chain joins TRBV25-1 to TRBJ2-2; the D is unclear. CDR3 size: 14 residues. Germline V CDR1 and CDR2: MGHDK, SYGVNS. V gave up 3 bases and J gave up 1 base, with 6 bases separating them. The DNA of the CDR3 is TGTGCCAGCAGTGAGGGGATGAACACCGGGGAGCTGTTTTTT. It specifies CASSEGMNTGELFF.

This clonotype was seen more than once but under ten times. The CDR3 reads CSARAWGGGANVLTF. The CDR3 nucleotides are TGCAGTGCTAGAGCATGGGGCGGAGGGGCCAACGTCCTGACTTTC. The chain employs TRBV20-1 and TRBJ2-6; the D gene is possibly TRBD1 (5 bases). Per germline, CDR1 DFQATT and CDR2 SNEGSKA (reference sequence). V lost 1 base to trimming and J lost 4 bases, with 11 bases between them. The CDR3 length is 15 residues.

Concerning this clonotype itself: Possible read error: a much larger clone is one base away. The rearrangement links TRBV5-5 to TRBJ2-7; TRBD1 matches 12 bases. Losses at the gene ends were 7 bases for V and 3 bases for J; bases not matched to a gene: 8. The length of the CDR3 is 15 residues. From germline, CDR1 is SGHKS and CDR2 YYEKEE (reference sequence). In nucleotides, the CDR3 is TGTGCCAGCGGCCCGGGACAGGGGGCCCACTACGAGCAGTACTTC. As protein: CASGPGQGAHYEQYF.